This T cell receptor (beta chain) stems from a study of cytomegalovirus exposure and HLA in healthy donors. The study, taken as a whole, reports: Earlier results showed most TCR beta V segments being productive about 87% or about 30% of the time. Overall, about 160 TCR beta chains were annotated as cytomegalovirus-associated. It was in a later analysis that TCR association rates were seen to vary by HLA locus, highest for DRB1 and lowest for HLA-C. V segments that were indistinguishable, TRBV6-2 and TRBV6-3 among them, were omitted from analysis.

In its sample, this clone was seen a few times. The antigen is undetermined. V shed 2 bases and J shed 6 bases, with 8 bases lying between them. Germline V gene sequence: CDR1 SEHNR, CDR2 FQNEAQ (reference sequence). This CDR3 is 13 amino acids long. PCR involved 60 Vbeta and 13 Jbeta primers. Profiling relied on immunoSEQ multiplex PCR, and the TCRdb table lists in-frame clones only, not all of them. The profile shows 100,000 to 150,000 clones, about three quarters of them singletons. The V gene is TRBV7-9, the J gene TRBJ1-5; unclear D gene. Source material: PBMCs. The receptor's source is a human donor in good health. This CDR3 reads CASSLSGSQPQHF. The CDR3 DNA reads TGTGCCAGCAGCTTAAGCGGGAGTCAGCCCCAGCATTTT. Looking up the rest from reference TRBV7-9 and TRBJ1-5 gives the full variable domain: DTGVSQNPRHKITKRGQNVTFRCDPISEHNRLYWYRQTLGQGPEFLTYFQNEAQLEKSRLLSDRFSAERPKGSFSTLEIQRTEQGDSAMYLCASSLSGSQPQHFGDGTRLSIL.